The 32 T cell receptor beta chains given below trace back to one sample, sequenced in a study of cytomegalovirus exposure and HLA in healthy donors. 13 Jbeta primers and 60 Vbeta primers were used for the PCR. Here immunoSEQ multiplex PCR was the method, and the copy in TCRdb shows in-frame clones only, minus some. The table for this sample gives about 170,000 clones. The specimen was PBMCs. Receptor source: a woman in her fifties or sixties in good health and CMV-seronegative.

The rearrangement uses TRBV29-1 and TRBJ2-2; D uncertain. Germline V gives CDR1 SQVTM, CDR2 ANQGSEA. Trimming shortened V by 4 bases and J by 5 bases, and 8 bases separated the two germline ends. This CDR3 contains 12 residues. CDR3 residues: CSVGYGTGELFF. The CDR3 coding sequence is TGCAGCGTTGGTTACGGGACCGGGGAGCTGTTTTTT.

CDR3 protein: CASSLGTSGANEQFF. The CDR3 DNA reads as TGCGCCAGCAGCTTGGGGACTAGCGGGGCCAATGAGCAGTTCTTC. This chain joins TRBV5-1 and TRBJ2-1; the match to TRBD2 covers 12 bases. Germline V lookup: CDR1 SGHRS, CDR2 YFSETQ. The CDR3 consists of 15 residues. The ends lost 0 bases at V and 6 bases at J; junction bases unmatched: 1.

The CDR3 nucleotides read TGCGCCAGCAGCCAGGGACTCGCGGAAAAACTGTTTTTT. Encoded protein: CASSQGLAEKLFF. This chain uses TRBV4-1 with TRBJ1-4, with a possible D match to TRBD1 (5 bases). The germline V gene encodes CDR1 MGHRA and CDR2 YSYEKL. The CDR3 contains 13 residues. Trimming shortened V by 3 bases and J by 8 bases, and 10 bases separated the two germline ends.

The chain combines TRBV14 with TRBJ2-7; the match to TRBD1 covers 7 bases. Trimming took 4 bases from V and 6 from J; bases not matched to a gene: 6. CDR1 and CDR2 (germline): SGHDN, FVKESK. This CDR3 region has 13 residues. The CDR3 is CASSLYRGSEQYF. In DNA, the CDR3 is TGTGCCAGCAGCCTATACAGGGGCTCCGAGCAGTACTTC. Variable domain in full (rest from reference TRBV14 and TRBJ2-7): EAGVTQFPSHSVIEKGQTVTLRCDPISGHDNLYWYRRVMGKEIKFLLHFVKESKQDESGMPNNRFLAERTGGTYSTLKVQPAELEDSGVYFCASSLYRGSEQYFGPGTRLTVT.

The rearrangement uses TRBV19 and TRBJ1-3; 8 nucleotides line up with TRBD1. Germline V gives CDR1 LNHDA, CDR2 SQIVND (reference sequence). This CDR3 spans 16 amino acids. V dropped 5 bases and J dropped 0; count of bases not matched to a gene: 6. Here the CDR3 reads CASSWDRPYSGNTIYF. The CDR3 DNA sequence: TGTGCCAGTAGTTGGGACAGGCCTTACTCTGGAAACACCATATATTTT.

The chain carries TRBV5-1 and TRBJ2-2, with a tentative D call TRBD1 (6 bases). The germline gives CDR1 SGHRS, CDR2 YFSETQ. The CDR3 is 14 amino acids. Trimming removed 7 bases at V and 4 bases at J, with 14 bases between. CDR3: CASHRDISTGELFF. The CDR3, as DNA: TGCGCCAGCCATAGGGACATTAGCACCGGGGAGCTGTTTTTT.

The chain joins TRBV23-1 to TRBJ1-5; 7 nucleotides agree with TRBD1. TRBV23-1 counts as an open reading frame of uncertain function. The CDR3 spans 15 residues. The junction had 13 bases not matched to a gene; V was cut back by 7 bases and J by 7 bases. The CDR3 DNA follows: TGCGCCAGCATTCTTGACAGGGCCGTCGGGCAGCCCCAGCATTTT. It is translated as CASILDRAVGQPQHF.

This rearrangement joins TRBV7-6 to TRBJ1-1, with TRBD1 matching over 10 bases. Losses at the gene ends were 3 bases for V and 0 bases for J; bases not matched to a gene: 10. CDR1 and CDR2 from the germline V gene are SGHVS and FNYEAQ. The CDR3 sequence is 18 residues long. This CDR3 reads CASSFLGTGELMNTEAFF. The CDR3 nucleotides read TGTGCCAGCAGCTTTCTAGGGACAGGGGAATTGATGAACACTGAAGCTTTCTTT.

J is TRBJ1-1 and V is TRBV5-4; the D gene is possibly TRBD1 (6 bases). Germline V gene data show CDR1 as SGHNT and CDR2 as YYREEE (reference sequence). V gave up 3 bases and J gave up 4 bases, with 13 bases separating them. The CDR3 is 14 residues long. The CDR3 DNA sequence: TGTGCCAGCAGCTCGCAACAGGGTCCCACTGAAGCTTTCTTT. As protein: CASSSQQGPTEAFF.

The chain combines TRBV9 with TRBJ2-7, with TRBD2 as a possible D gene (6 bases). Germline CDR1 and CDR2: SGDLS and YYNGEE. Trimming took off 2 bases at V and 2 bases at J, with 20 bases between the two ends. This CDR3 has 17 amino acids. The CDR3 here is CASSVRDSLLSTYEQYF. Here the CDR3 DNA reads TGTGCCAGCAGCGTCCGGGACTCCCTGCTTTCTACCTACGAGCAGTACTTC.

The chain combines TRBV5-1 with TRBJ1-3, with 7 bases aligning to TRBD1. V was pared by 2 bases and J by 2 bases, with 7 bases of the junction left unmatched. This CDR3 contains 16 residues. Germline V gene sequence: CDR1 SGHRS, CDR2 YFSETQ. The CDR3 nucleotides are TGCGCCAGCAGCTTCTCCATGACAGGGCCTGGAAACACCATATATTTT. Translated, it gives CASSFSMTGPGNTIYF.

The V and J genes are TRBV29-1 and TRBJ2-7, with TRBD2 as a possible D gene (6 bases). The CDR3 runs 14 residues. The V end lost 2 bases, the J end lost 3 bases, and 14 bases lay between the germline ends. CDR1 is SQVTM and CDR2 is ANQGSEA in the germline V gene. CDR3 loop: CSVEKVGRGYEQYF. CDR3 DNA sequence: TGCAGCGTTGAAAAGGTTGGGCGGGGCTACGAGCAGTACTTC.

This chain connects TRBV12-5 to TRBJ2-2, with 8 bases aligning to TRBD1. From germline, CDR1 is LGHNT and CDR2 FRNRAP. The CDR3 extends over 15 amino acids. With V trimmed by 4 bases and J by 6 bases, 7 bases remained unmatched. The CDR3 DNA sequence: TGTGCTAGTGGTTACCCCAGGGGGCAGCCCGGGGAGCTGTTTTTT. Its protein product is CASGYPRGQPGELFF. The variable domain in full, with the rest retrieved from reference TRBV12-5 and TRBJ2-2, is DARVTQTPRHKVTEMGQEVTMRCQPILGHNTVFWYRQTMMQGLELLAYFRNRAPLDDSGMPKDRFSAEMPDATLATLKIQPSEPRDSAVYFCASGYPRGQPGELFFGEGSRLTVL.

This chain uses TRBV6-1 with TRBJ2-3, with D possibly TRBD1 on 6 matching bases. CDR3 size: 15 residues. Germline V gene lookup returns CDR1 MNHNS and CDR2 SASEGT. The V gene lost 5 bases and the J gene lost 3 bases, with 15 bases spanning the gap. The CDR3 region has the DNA TGTGCCAGCAGTCTAGGGGGAGACGGTACAGATACGCAGTATTTT. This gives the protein CASSLGGDGTDTQYF.

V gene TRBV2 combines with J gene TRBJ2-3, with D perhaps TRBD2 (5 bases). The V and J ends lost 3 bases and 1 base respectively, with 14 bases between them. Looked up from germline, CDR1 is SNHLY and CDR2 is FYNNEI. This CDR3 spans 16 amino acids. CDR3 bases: TGTGCCAGCAGTGATCCGGGCCCGCGGGGCACAGATACGCAGTATTTT. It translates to CASSDPGPRGTDTQYF.

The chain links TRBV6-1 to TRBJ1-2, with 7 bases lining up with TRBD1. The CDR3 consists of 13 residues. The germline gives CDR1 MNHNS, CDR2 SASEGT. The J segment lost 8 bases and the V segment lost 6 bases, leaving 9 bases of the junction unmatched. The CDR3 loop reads CASRDRLLGGYTF. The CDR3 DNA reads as TGTGCCAGCAGGGACAGGTTACTCGGCGGCTACACCTTC.

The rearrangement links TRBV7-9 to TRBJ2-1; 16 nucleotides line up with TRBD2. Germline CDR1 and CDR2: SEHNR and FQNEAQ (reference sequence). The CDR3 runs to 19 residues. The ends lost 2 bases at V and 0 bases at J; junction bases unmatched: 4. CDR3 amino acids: CASSLYGTSGRASYNEQFF. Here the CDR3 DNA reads TGTGCCAGCAGCTTATATGGGACTAGCGGGAGGGCCTCCTACAATGAGCAGTTCTTC.

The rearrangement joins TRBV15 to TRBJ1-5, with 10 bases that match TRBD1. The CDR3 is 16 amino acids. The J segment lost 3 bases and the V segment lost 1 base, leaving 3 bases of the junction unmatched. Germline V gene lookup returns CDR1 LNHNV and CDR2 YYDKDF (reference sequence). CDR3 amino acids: CATSRGQGAHNQPQHF. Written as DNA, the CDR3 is TGTGCCACCAGCAGAGGACAGGGGGCCCACAATCAGCCCCAGCATTTT.

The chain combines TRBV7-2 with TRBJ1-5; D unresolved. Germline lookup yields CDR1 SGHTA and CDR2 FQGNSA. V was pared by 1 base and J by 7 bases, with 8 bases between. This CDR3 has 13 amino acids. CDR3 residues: CASSLVGGQPQHF. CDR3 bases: TGTGCCAGCAGCTTAGTGGGCGGGCAGCCCCAGCATTTT.

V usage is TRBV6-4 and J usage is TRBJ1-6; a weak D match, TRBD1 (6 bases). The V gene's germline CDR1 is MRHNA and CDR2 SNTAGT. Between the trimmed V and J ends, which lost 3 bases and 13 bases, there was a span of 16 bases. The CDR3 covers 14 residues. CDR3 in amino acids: CASSEGAGLRPLHF. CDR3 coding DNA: TGTGCCAGCAGTGAGGGGGCAGGGTTACGTCCCCTCCACTTT.

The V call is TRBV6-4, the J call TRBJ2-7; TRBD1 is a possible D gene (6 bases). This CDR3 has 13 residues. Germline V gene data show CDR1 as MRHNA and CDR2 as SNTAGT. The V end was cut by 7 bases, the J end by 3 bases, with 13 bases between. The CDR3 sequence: CASNRDTLYEQYF. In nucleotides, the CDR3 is TGTGCCAGCAACAGGGACACTCTCTACGAGCAGTACTTC.

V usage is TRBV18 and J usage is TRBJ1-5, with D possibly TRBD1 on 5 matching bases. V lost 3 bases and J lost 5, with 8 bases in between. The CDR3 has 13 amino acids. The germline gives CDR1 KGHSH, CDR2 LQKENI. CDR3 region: CASSPDSYQPQHF. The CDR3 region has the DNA TGTGCCAGCTCACCTGACAGTTATCAGCCCCAGCATTTT. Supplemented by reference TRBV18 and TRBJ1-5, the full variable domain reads NAGVMQNPRHLVRRRGQEARLRCSPMKGHSHVYWYRQLPEEGLKFMVYLQKENIIDESGMPKERFSAEFPKEGPSILRIQQVVRGDSAAYFCASSPDSYQPQHFGDGTRLSIL.

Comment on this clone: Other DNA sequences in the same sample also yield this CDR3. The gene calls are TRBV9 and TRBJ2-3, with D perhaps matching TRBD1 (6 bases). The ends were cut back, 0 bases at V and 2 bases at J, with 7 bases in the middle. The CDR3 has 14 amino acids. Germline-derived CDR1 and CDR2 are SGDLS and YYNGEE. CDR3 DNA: TGTGCCAGCAGCGTAGAGGGGGACACAGATACGCAGTATTTT. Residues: CASSVEGDTDTQYF.

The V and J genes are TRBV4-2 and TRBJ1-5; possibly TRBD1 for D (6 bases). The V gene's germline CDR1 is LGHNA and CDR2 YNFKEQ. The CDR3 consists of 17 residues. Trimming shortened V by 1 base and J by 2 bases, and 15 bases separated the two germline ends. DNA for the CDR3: TGTGCCAGCAGCCAAGCCGTGGGACATCCCCGCAATCAGCCCCAGCATTTT. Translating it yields CASSQAVGHPRNQPQHF.

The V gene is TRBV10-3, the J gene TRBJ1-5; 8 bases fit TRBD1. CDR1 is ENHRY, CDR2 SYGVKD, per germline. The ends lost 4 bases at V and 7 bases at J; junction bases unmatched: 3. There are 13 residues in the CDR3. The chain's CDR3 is CAISATGGQPQHF. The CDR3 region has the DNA TGTGCCATCAGTGCAACAGGGGGACAGCCCCAGCATTTT.

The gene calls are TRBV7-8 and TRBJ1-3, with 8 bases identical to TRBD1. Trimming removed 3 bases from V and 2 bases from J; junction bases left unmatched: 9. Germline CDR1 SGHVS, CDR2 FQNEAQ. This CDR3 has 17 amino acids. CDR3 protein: CASSFSTGGSPGNTIYF. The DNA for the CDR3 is TGTGCCAGCAGCTTTTCTACAGGGGGTTCACCTGGAAACACCATATATTTT.

The CDR3 here is CASSFGQNYGYTF. The CDR3 DNA is TGTGCCAGCAGCTTCGGACAGAACTATGGCTACACCTTC. This chain joins TRBV9 and TRBJ1-2, with D maybe TRBD1 (6 bases). Trimming stripped 4 bases from V and 2 bases from J, with 9 bases between. This CDR3 region has 13 residues. The germline gives CDR1 SGDLS, CDR2 YYNGEE.

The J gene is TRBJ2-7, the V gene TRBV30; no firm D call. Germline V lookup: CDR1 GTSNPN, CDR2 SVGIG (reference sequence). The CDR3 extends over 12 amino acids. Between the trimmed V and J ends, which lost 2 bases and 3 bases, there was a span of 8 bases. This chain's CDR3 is CAWSLTVYEQYF. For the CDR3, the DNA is TGTGCCTGGAGTCTGACTGTCTACGAGCAGTACTTC.

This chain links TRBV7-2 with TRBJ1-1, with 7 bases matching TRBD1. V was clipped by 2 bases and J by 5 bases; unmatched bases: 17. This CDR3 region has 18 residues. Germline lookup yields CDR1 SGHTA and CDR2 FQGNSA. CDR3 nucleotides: TGTGCCAGCAGCTTAAGGTCCCGGACAGGTCGAGCTGGAACTGAAGCTTTCTTT. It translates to CASSLRSRTGRAGTEAFF.

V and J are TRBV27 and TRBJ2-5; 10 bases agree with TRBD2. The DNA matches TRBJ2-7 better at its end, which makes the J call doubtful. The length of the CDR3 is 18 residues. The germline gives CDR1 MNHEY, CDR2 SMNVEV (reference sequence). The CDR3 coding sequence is TGTGCCAGCAGTTTGAATCCTCCGAGACTAGCGGGCTCCTACGAGCAGTACTTC. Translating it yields CASSLNPPRLAGSYEQYF.

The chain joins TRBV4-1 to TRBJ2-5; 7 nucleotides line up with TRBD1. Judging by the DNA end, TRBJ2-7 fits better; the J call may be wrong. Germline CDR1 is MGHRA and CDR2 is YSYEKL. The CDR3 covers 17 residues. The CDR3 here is CASSQDPGGHSSYEQYF. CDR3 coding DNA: TGCGCCAGCAGCCAAGATCCAGGGGGTCACAGCTCCTACGAGCAGTACTTC.

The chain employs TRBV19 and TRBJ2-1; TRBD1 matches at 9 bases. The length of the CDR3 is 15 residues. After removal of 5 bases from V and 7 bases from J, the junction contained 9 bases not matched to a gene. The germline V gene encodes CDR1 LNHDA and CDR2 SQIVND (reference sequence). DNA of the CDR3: TGTGCCAGTAGTGTGACAGGGGGTCCGAGAAATGAGCAGTTCTTC. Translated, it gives CASSVTGGPRNEQFF. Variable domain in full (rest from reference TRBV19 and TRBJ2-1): DGGITQSPKYLFRKEGQNVTLSCEQNLNHDAMYWYRQDPGQGLRLIYYSQIVNDFQKGDIAEGYSVSREKKESFPLTVTSAQKNPTAFYLCASSVTGGPRNEQFFGPGTRLTVL.